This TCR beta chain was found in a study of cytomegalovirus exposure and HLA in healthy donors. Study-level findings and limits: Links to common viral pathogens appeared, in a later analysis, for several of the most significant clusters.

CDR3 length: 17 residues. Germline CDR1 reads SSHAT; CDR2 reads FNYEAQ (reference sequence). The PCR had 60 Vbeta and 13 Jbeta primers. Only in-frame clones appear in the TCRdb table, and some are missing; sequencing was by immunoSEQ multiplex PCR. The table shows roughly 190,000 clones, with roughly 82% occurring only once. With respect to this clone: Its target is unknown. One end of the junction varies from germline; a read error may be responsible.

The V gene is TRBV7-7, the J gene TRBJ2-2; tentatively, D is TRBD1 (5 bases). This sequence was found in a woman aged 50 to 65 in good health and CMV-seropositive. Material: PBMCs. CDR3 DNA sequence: TGTGCTAGCAGCTTAGCACCCGGCAGGGCGAACACCGGGGAGCTGTTTTTT. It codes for CASSLAPGRANTGELFF.